The 11 T cell receptor beta chains reported below all come from one sample, sequenced in a study of cytomegalovirus exposure and HLA in healthy donors. The PCR had 60 Vbeta and 13 Jbeta primers. Sequencing used immunoSEQ multiplex PCR; TCRdb keeps in-frame clones, though not all of them. The sample includes over 70,000 clones, just over 75% seen only once; the top ten take roughly 3%. Sequencing was done on a sample of PBMCs. The receptors originated from a man aged 45 to 65 in good health and CMV-seropositive.

The chain joins TRBV5-1 to TRBJ2-7, with D possibly TRBD2 on 6 matching bases. The CDR3 has 14 residues. Germline CDR1 is SGHRS and CDR2 is YFSETQ. Trimming removed 4 bases from V and 3 bases from J, with 14 bases in between. The CDR3 DNA follows: TGCGCCAGCAGCCTTGATGGGACTCACTACGAGCAGTACTTC. This codes for CASSLDGTHYEQYF.

V and J are TRBV6-5 and TRBJ1-2; weak D call: TRBD1 (5 bases). The V end lost 2 bases, the J end lost 5 bases, and 15 bases lay between the germline ends. This CDR3 is 15 amino acids long. The germline V gene has CDR1 MNHEY and CDR2 SVGAGI. CDR3 amino acids: CASSYGETAIYGYTF. The CDR3 coding sequence is TGTGCCAGCAGTTACGGCGAGACAGCGATTTATGGCTACACCTTC.

The chain has TRBV18 and TRBJ2-1; 13 bases align to TRBD2. Trimming took 2 bases from V and 7 from J; bases not matched to a gene: 2. This CDR3 is built from 15 residues. CDR1 KGHSH and CDR2 LQKENI come from the germline V gene. Here the CDR3 DNA reads TGTGCCAGCTCACCAACTAGCGGGAGGGGGAATGAGCAGTTCTTC. Protein: CASSPTSGRGNEQFF.

The chain links TRBV7-2 to TRBJ1-2; 7 bases fit TRBD1. CDR1 and CDR2 (germline): SGHTA, FQGNSA. This CDR3 spans 14 amino acids. V was pared by 5 bases and J by 7 bases, with 10 bases of the junction left unmatched. The CDR3 loop reads CASSPDRVVPGYTF. CDR3 nucleotide sequence: TGTGCCAGCAGCCCTGACAGGGTCGTACCTGGCTACACCTTC.

DNA of the CDR3: TGTGCCAGCAGTTTTGCAGAGACTACCGGGGAGCTGTTTTTT. Protein: CASSFAETTGELFF. The chain is built from TRBV27 and TRBJ2-2; no definite D call. V was trimmed by 3 bases and J by 5 bases, leaving 10 bases between them. CDR1 is MNHEY, CDR2 SMNVEV, per germline (reference sequence). The CDR3 has 14 amino acids.

This chain links TRBV7-8 with TRBJ2-1; 10 positions agree with TRBD2. Trimming took 2 bases from V and 7 from J; bases not matched to a gene: 2. Germline V gene data show CDR1 as SGHVS and CDR2 as FQNEAQ. This CDR3 contains 14 residues. CDR3 region: CASSLTGLANEQFF. The CDR3 DNA reads as TGTGCCAGCAGCTTAACGGGACTAGCGAATGAGCAGTTCTTC.

This clone showed up just once. This chain uses TRBV2 with TRBJ2-1, with D possibly being TRBD2 (6 bases). CDR1 is SNHLY and CDR2 is FYNNEI in the germline V gene. The CDR3 has 14 residues. V lost 5 bases, J lost 4 bases, and 12 bases lay in between. The CDR3 is CASSPRERYNEQFF. CDR3 coding DNA: TGTGCCAGCAGTCCCCGGGAGAGATACAATGAGCAGTTCTTC. Together with reference TRBV2 and TRBJ2-1, the CDR3 gives the full variable domain: EPEVTQTPSHQVTQMGQEVILRCVPISNHLYFYWYRQILGQKVEFLVSFYNNEISEKSEIFDDQFSVERPDGSNFTLKIRSTKLEDSAMYFCASSPRERYNEQFFGPGTRLTVL.

V and J are TRBV2 and TRBJ1-6, with D perhaps TRBD1 (5 bases). The CDR3 covers 15 residues. Germline V gives CDR1 SNHLY, CDR2 FYNNEI. Trimming removed 6 bases from V and 9 bases from J, with 18 bases in between. The CDR3 reads CASRSRVPDGSPLHF. The CDR3 DNA sequence: TGTGCCAGCAGGAGCAGGGTGCCGGATGGTTCACCCCTCCACTTT.

V usage is TRBV27 and J usage is TRBJ2-7; 14 bases are a match to TRBD2. Trimming took 3 bases from V and 5 from J; bases not matched to a gene: 15. Germline-derived CDR1 and CDR2 are MNHEY and SMNVEV (reference sequence). The CDR3 spans 19 residues. The CDR3 here is CASSFVGLAGVSVVHEQYF. CDR3 coding DNA: TGTGCCAGCAGTTTCGTGGGACTAGCGGGAGTTAGTGTAGTCCACGAGCAGTACTTC.

This chain joins TRBV5-4 and TRBJ1-1; 9 bases fit TRBD1. J gave up 4 bases and V 4 bases, and 14 bases lay outside the gene matches. Germline CDR1 and CDR2: SGHNT and YYREEE (reference sequence). The CDR3 length is 17 residues. The CDR3 coding sequence is TGTGCCAGCAGCCCATTCGGGACAGGGTCGTTTATCACTGAAGCTTTCTTT. Its protein product is CASSPFGTGSFITEAFF. Complete variable domain (other parts from reference TRBV5-4 and TRBJ1-1): ETGVTQSPTHLIKTRGQQVTLRCSSQSGHNTVSWYQQALGQGPQFIFQYYREEENGRGNFPPRFSGLQFPNYSSELNVNALELDDSALYLCASSPFGTGSFITEAFFGQGTRLTVV.

This clone was counted only a few times. The chain is built from TRBV5-1 and TRBJ1-1; possibly TRBD1 for D (5 bases). Germline V gene data show CDR1 as SGHRS and CDR2 as YFSETQ. Trimming removed 3 bases at V and 0 bases at J, with 9 bases between. The CDR3 runs to 14 residues. The CDR3 sequence: CASSSAGVNTEAFF. CDR3 DNA: TGCGCCAGCAGCTCCGCGGGGGTGAACACTGAAGCTTTCTTT. The full variable domain, with the rest looked up from reference TRBV5-1 and TRBJ1-1, is KAGVTQTPRYLIKTRGQQVTLSCSPISGHRSVSWYQQTPGQGLQFLFEYFSETQRNKGNFPGRFSGRQFSNSRSEMNVSTLELGDSALYLCASSSAGVNTEAFFGQGTRLTVV.